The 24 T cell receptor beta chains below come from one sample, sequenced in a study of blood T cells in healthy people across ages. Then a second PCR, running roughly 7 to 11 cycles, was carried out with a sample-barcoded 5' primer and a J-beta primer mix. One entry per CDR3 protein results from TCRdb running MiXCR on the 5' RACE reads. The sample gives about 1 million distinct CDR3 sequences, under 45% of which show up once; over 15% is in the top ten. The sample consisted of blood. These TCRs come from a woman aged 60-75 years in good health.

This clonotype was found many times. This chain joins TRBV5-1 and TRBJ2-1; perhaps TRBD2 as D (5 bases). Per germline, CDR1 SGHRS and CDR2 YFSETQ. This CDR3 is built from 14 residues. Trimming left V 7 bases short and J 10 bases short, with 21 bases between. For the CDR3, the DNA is TGCGCCAGCGCTGAGGGCAGCGCAAACCTAGAGCAGTTCTTC. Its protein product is CASAEGSANLEQFF.

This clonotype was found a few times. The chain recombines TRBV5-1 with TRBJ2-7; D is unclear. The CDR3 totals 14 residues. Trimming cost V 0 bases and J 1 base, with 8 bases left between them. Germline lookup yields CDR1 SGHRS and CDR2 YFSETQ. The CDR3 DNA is TGCGCCAGCAGCTTGGGAGCCGTTTCCTACGAGCAGTACTTC. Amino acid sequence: CASSLGAVSYEQYF.

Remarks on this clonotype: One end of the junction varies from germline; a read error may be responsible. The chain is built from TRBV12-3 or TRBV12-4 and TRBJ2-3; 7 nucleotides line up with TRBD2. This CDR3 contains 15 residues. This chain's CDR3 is CASSPFAGVTDTRYF. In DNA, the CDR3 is TGTGCCAGCAGTCCGTTCGCGGGAGTCACAGATACGCGGTATTTT.

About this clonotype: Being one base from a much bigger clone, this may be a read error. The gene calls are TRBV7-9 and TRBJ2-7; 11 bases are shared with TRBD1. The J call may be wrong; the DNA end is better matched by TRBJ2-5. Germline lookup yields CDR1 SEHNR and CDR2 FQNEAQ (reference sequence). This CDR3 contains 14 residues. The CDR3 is CASSARTGGETQYF. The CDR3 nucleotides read TGTGCCAGCAGCGCCCGGACAGGGGGCGAGACCCAGTACTTC.

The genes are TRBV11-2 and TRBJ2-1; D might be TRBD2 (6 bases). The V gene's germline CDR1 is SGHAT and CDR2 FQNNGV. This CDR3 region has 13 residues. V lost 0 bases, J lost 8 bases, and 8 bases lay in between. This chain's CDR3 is CASSLETRHEQFF. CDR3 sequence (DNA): TGTGCCAGCAGCTTAGAGACTAGACATGAGCAGTTCTTC.

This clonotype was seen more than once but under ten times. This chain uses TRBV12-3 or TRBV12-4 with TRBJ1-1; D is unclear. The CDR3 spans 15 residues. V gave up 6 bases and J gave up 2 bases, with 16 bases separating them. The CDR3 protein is CASSLLTSSNTEAFF. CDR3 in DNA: TGTGCCAGCAGCCTCCTCACTTCGTCTAACACTGAAGCTTTCTTT.

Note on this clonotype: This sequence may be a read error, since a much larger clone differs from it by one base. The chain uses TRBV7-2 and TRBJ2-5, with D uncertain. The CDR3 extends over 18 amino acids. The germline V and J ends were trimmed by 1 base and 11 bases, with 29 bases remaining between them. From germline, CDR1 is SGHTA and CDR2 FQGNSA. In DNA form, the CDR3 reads TGTGCCAGCAGCTTAGACCCCCGGGCTGCGGTTACCTACAATGAGCAGTACTTC. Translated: CASSLDPRAAVTYNEQYF. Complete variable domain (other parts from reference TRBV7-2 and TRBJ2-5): GAGVSQSPSNKVTEKGKDVELRCDPISGHTALYWYRQSLGQGLEFLIYFQGNSAPDKSGLPSDRFSAERTGGSVSTLTIQRTQQEDSAVYLCASSLDPRAAVTYNEQYFGPGTRLLVL.

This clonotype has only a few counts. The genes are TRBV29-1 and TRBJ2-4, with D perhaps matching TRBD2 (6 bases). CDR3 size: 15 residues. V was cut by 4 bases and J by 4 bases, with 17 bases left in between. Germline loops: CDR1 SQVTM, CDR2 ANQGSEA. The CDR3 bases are TGCAGCGTTGTAGTCCCGGGGGAGGTAAAAAACATTCAGTACTTC. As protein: CSVVVPGEVKNIQYF.

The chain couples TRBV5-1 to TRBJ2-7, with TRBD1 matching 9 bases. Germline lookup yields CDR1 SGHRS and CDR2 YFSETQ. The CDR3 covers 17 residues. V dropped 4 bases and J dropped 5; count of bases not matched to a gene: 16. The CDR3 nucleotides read TGCGCCAGCAGCCAGGGTGCCGGTGGGGACAGGGCGAACGAGCAGTACTTC. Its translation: CASSQGAGGDRANEQYF.

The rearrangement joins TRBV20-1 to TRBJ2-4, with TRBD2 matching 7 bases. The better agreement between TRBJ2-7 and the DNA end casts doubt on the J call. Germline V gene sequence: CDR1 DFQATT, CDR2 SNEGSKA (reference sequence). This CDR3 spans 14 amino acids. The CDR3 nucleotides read TGCAGTGGGGAAGCACACGGGAGGACCTACGAGCAGTACTTC. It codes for CSGEAHGRTYEQYF.

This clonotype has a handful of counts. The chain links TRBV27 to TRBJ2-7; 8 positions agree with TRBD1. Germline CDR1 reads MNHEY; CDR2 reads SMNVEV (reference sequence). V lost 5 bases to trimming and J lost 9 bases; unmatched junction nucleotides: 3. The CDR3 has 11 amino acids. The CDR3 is CASSLTGGQYF. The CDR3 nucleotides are TGTGCCAGCAGTCTCACAGGGGGGCAGTACTTC.

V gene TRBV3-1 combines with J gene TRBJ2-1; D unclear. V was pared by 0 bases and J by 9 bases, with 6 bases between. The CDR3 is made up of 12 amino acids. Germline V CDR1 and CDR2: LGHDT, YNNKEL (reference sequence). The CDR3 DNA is TGTGCCAGCAGCCAAGAAAGGGTTGAGCAGTTCTTC. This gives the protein CASSQERVEQFF.

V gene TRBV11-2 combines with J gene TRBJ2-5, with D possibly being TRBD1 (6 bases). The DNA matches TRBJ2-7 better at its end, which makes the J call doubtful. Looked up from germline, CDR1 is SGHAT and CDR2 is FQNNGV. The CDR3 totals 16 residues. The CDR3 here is CASSPQGISESYEQYF. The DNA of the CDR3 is TGTGCCAGCAGCCCCCAGGGGATTAGCGAATCCTACGAGCAGTACTTC.

The CDR3 loop reads CASKNGTGGLMSNQPQHF. CDR3 sequence (DNA): TGTGCCAGCAAAAACGGGACAGGGGGCCTTATGAGCAATCAGCCCCAGCATTTT. The chain joins TRBV6-1 to TRBJ1-5, with 12 bases matching TRBD1. Germline V gives CDR1 MNHNS, CDR2 SASEGT. This CDR3 is built from 18 residues. The V gene end was trimmed by 7 bases and the J gene end by 1 base; junction bases not matched to a gene: 11.

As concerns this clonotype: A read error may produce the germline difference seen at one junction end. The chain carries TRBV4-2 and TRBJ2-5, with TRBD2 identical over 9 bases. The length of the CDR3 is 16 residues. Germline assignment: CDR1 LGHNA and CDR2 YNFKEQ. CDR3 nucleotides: TGTGCCGGCAGCCAAGATGCGGGAGGGACAATAGAGACCCAGTACTTC. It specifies CAGSQDAGGTIETQYF.

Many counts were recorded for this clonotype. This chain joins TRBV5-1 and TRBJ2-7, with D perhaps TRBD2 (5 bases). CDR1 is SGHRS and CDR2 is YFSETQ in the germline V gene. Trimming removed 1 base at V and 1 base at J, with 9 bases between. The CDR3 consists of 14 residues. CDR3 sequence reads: CASSLLAPSYEQYF. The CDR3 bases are TGCGCCAGCAGCTTGTTAGCGCCTTCCTACGAGCAGTACTTC. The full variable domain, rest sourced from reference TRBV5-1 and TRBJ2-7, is KAGVTQTPRYLIKTRGQQVTLSCSPISGHRSVSWYQQTPGQGLQFLFEYFSETQRNKGNFPGRFSGRQFSNSRSEMNVSTLELGDSALYLCASSLLAPSYEQYFGPGTRLTVT.

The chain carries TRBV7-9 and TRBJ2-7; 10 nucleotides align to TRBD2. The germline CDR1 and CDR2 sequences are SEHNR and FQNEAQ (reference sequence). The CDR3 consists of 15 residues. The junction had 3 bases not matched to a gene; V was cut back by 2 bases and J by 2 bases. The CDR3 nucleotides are TGTGCCAGCAGCTTACGGACTAGCGGACCCTACGAGCAGTACTTC. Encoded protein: CASSLRTSGPYEQYF.

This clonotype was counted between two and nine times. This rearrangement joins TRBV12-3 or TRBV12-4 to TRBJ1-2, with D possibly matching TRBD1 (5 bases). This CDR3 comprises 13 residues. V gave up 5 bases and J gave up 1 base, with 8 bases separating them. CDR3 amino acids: CASSADSNYGYTF. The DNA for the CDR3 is TGTGCCAGCAGTGCAGACAGTAACTATGGCTACACCTTC.

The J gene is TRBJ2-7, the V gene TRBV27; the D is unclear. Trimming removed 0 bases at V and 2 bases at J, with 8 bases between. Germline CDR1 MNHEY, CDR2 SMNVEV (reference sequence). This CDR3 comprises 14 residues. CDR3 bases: TGTGCCAGCAGTTTATCACCCCTGACCTACGAGCAGTACTTC. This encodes CASSLSPLTYEQYF.

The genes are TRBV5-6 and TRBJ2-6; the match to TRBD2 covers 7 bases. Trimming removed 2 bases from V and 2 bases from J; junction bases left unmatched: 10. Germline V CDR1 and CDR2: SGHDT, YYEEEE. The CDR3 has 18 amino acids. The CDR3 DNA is TGTGCCAGCAGCTTCTTCGGGGGGATGCAGGCTGGGGCCAACGTCCTGACTTTC. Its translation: CASSFFGGMQAGANVLTF.

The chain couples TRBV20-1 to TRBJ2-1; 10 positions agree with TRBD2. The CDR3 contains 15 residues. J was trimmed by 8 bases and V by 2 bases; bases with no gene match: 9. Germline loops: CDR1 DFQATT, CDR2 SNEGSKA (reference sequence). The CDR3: CSARTPAGGSHEQFF. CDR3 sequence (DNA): TGCAGTGCTAGAACCCCAGCGGGAGGGTCGCATGAGCAGTTCTTC.

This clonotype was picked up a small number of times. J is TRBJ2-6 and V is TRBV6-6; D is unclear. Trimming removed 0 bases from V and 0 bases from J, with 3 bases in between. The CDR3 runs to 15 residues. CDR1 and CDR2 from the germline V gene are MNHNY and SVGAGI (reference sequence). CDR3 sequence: CASSYSDSGANVLTF. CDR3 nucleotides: TGTGCCAGCAGTTACTCGGACTCTGGGGCCAACGTCCTGACTTTC.

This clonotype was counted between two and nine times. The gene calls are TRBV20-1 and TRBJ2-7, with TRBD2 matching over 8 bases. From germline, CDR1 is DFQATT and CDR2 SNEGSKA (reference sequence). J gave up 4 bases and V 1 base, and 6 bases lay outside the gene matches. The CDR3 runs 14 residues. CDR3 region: CSARAAGRVYEQYF. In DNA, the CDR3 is TGCAGTGCTAGAGCTGCCGGGAGGGTTTACGAGCAGTACTTC.

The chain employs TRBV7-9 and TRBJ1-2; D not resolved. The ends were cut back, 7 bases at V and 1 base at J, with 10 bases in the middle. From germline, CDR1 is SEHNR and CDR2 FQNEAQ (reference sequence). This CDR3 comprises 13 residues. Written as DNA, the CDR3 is TGTGCCAGCATCCCGACGGATAACTATGGCTACACCTTC. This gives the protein CASIPTDNYGYTF.